Shown below are 27 T cell receptor beta chains from a single sample sequenced in a study of tissue T cells after allogeneic stem cell transplantation. The repertoire was sequenced with immunoSEQ multiplex PCR; TCRdb's copy has only in-frame clones and lacks some. Of about 240 clones in the sample, 40% are singletons; the top ten hold around 49%. Time point reported: mouse harvest day 14 after allogeneic transplant. Tail vein injection delivered 10^7 T-cell-depleted bone marrow cells and 10^6 splenic CD5+ T cells. The source material was spleen. The receptor source for this set is a female BALB/c mouse given C57BL/6 T cells with graft-versus-host disease after an allogeneic hematopoietic cell transplant.

Comment on this clone: The genes are named according to mouse. The CDR3 end is not reached by the read, which stops 1 residue before it; the germline J gene fills it in. V is TRBV2 and J is TRBJ1-2; D not resolved. The V end lost 2 bases, the J end lost 1 base, and 2 bases lay between the germline ends. The CDR3 runs to 12 residues. The germline gives CDR1 LGHNA, CDR2 YSYQKL. CDR3 amino acids: CASSQQNSDYTF. Partial CDR3 DNA: TGTGCCAGCAGCCAACAAAACTCCGACTACACC.

As concerns this clone: Gene names are the mouse ones. Coverage ceases 1 residue before the CDR3 finishes, and the germline J gene fills in the end. The J gene is TRBJ1-4, the V gene TRBV26, with D possibly TRBD1 on 6 matching bases. Trimming cost V 5 bases and J 7 bases, with 8 bases left between them. The germline V gene has CDR1 KGHPV and CDR2 FQNQEV (reference sequence). This CDR3 comprises 12 residues. The CDR3 bases that were read are TGTGCCAGCAGTACAGGGTCCGAAAGATTATTT. It is translated as CASSTGSERLF. The whole CDR3 sequence is CASSTGSERLFF.

The sample holds a few counts of this clone. Gene names are mouse gene names. Read coverage stops 1 residue before the CDR3 terminus; the germline J gene supplies the remainder. The chain recombines TRBV16 with TRBJ2-5; D unclear. Trimming left V 1 base short and J 2 bases short, with 10 bases between. The CDR3 has 15 residues. Germline lookup yields CDR1 SGHSA and CDR2 FRNQAP. CDR3 DNA (partial): TGTGCAAGCAGCTTAGTGGGCGCAGTCCAAGACACCCAGTAC. Encoded protein: CASSLVGAVQDTQY. The entire CDR3 sequence reads CASSLVGAVQDTQYF.

With regard to this clone: All gene names here are mouse names. The read ends 1 residue before the CDR3 terminus; that terminus is restored from the germline J gene. J is TRBJ2-7 and V is TRBV4; 10 bases line up with TRBD2. The CDR3 loop spans 15 amino acids. The V gene's germline CDR1 is LGHDT and CDR2 YNNKQL (reference sequence). V dropped 4 bases and J dropped 7; count of bases not matched to a gene: 10. The CDR3 sequence is CASSLYWGGRDEQYF. Incomplete CDR3 DNA: TGTGCCAGCAGCTTATACTGGGGGGGGCGAGACGAACAGTAC.

For this clone: Gene and germline names: mouse. Coverage ceases 1 residue before the CDR3 finishes, and the germline J gene fills in the end. This chain connects TRBV30 to TRBJ1-4, with a possible D match to TRBD1 (5 bases). Trimming pared 0 bases from V and 3 bases from J, leaving 8 bases between. The CDR3 has 14 residues. Germline CDR1 is SQVVS and CDR2 is ANEGSEA. This CDR3 reads CSSREARANERLFF. The CDR3 DNA, read in part, is TGTAGTTCTAGAGAGGCCAGGGCCAACGAAAGATTATTT.

A note on this clone: Genes here carry mouse names. The CDR3 end lies 1 residue beyond the end of the read and is filled in from the germline J gene. The rearrangement links TRBV14 to TRBJ2-3; 12 nucleotides match TRBD2. CDR1 SGHDT and CDR2 FRDEAV come from the germline V gene. The J segment lost 1 base and the V segment lost 4 bases, leaving 7 bases of the junction unmatched. The CDR3 has 17 amino acids. The DNA read from the CDR3 is TGTGCCAGCAGTCCGGACTGGGGGGGGCGCGGTGCAGAAACGCTGTAT. Translation gives CASSPDWGGRGAETLY. The CDR3 in full is CASSPDWGGRGAETLYF.

This clone was recorded a few times. Gene labels here are mouse ones. Read sequence stops 1 residue before the CDR3 end, and the germline J gene provides the missing end. The V call is TRBV16, the J call TRBJ2-7; 11 positions match TRBD1. Germline CDR1 reads SGHSA; CDR2 reads FRNQAP. The CDR3 is 15 residues long. Trimming removed 1 base from V and 3 bases from J; junction bases left unmatched: 2. The CDR3 reads CASSLGGTGGYEQYF. The sequenced part of the CDR3 DNA is TGTGCAAGCAGCTTAGGCGGGACAGGGGGCTATGAACAGTAC.

In the case of this clone: Gene names denote mouse genes. The read terminates 1 residue ahead of where the CDR3 ends, so the germline J gene completes it. V and J are TRBV12-2 and TRBJ2-3; D gene unclear. Germline CDR1 SGHLS, CDR2 HYDKME. CDR3 length: 13 amino acids. Trimming shortened V by 4 bases and J by 1 base, and 8 bases separated the two germline ends. The CDR3 DNA, read in part, is TGTGCCAGCTCCCCCGGGGGTGCAGAAACGCTGTAT. This encodes CASSPGGAETLY. The whole CDR3 protein is CASSPGGAETLYF.

Concerning this clone: Mouse gene names and germline throughout. CDR3 sequence: CASSDAVRDTQYF. CDR3 DNA, as far as it was read: TGTGCCAGCAGTGATGCGGTTCGGGACACCCAGTAC. V gene TRBV13-1 combines with J gene TRBJ2-5; no clear D gene. Read coverage stops 1 residue before the CDR3 terminus; the germline J gene supplies the remainder. Trimming removed 0 bases at V and 6 bases at J, with 8 bases between. The germline gives CDR1 NSHNY, CDR2 SYGAGN. The CDR3 extends over 13 amino acids.

By proportion, this clone is large. Gene names are mouse gene names. The DNA ends 1 residue before the CDR3 does, and the rest of the CDR3 is filled in from the germline J gene. This sequence joins TRBV13-3 and TRBJ1-1; a possible D gene is TRBD1 (6 bases). Trimming stripped 2 bases from V and 4 bases from J, with 6 bases between. Germline loops: CDR1 NNHDY, CDR2 SYVADS. This CDR3 comprises 12 residues. The chain's CDR3 is CASSEDSTEVFF. The sequenced part of the CDR3 DNA is TGTGCCAGCAGTGAGGACAGCACAGAAGTCTTC.

Regarding this clone: Germline and genes here are mouse. The observed sequence ends 1 residue before the CDR3 terminus, with the missing tail filled in from the germline J gene. This same CDR3 is encoded by further DNA sequences in the sample. This chain uses TRBV13-3 with TRBJ2-5, with D perhaps being TRBD1 or TRBD2 (5 bases each). The CDR3 is made up of 13 amino acids. The V end lost 5 bases, the J end lost 5 bases, and 12 bases lay between the germline ends. Germline V gene lookup returns CDR1 NNHDY and CDR2 SYVADS. The CDR3 region is CASSPGQGDTQYF. The sequenced CDR3 bases are TGTGCCAGCAGCCCGGGGCAGGGAGACACCCAGTAC.

This clone was observed a few times. The genes and germline here are from mouse. The CDR3 protein is CTCSAVGAETLYF. The CDR3 DNA, read in part, is TGCACCTGCAGTGCAGTGGGGGCAGAAACGCTGTAT. The chain recombines TRBV1 with TRBJ2-3; D is perhaps TRBD2 (5 bases). Coverage ceases 1 residue before the CDR3 finishes, and the germline J gene fills in the end. Trimming cost V 1 base and J 3 bases, with 5 bases left between them. Germline loops: CDR1 NSQYPW, CDR2 LRSPGD (reference sequence). The CDR3 loop spans 13 amino acids.

This clone qualifies as hyperexpanded. Mouse names are used for the genes. The sequenced fragment ends 1 residue before the CDR3 boundary, so the rest is inferred from the germline J gene. This chain joins TRBV19 and TRBJ2-3; the D is unclear. The germline CDR1 and CDR2 sequences are FNHDT and SITEND (reference sequence). The germline V and J ends were trimmed by 2 bases and 0 bases, with 7 bases remaining between them. This CDR3 is built from 14 residues. CDR3 loop: CASSMLGSAETLYF. The DNA read from the CDR3 is TGTGCCAGCAGTATGTTGGGCAGTGCAGAAACGCTGTAT.

Points on this clone: Gene names refer to mouse genes. The missing CDR3 end, 1 residue past where the read stops, is filled in from the germline J gene. The chain combines TRBV13-2 with TRBJ1-6; TRBD1 aligns across 8 bases. TRBJ1-6 is annotated as an ORF whose role is uncertain. Germline trimming cut 2 bases from V and 0 bases from J; bases unmatched to any gene: 4. This CDR3 contains 17 residues. Germline V lookup: CDR1 NNHNN, CDR2 SYGAGS (reference sequence). The CDR3 loop reads CASGERDRSSYNSPLYF. Incomplete CDR3 DNA: TGTGCCAGCGGTGAGAGGGACAGGAGTTCCTATAATTCGCCCCTCTAC.

A few counts support this clone. Gene names follow the mouse nomenclature. Sequencing ends 1 residue short of the CDR3 end; the germline J gene provides the rest. The chain couples TRBV3 to TRBJ2-1; 8 bases align to TRBD2. Germline values: CDR1 SNHLY, CDR2 FYNGKV (reference sequence). V was pared by 3 bases and J by 5 bases, with 3 bases of the junction left unmatched. The length of the CDR3 is 14 residues. CDR3 bases read: TGTGCCAGCAGCTTTGGCTGGGGGGATGCTGAGCAGTTC. Encoded protein: CASSFGWGDAEQF. The full CDR3 is CASSFGWGDAEQFF.

The table lists this clone with a few counts. Here the gene names and germline are mouse. The read halts 1 residue ahead of the CDR3 end, with the missing end drawn from the germline J gene. V gene TRBV13-2 combines with J gene TRBJ2-7, with D possibly TRBD1 on 5 matching bases. V was pared by 6 bases and J by 4 bases, with 11 bases between. The CDR3 is 12 residues long. Germline values: CDR1 NNHNN, CDR2 SYGAGS (reference sequence). Incomplete CDR3 DNA: TGTGCCAGCGACGACAGATTGTATGAACAGTAC. Translating gives CASDDRLYEQY. The full CDR3 is CASDDRLYEQYF.

The sample holds one count of this clone. Genes and germline are mouse. The missing CDR3 end, 1 residue past where the read stops, is filled in from the germline J gene. The chain recombines TRBV19 with TRBJ1-1; D not resolved. This CDR3 is 12 amino acids long. Germline V gene sequence: CDR1 FNHDT, CDR2 SITEND (reference sequence). Trimming cost V 6 bases and J 0 bases, with 6 bases left between them. CDR3 residues: CASKEANTEVFF. Partial CDR3 DNA: TGTGCCAGCAAGGAAGCAAACACAGAAGTCTTC.

Notes on this clone: Any gene name here is a mouse gene name. The read stops 1 residue short of the end of the CDR3; the missing end is completed from the germline J gene. The chain uses TRBV31 and TRBJ2-1, with 10 bases identical to TRBD2. Germline V gives CDR1 GKSSPN, CDR2 SITVG. Losses at the gene ends were 0 bases for V and 2 bases for J; bases not matched to a gene: 4. The CDR3 runs 16 residues. The covered CDR3 bases are TGTGCCTGGAGTCTAGCTGGGGGGGCGCACTATGCTGAGCAGTTC. Its translation: CAWSLAGGAHYAEQF. The entire CDR3 protein reads CAWSLAGGAHYAEQFF.

This clone was observed a handful of times. Mouse gene names and germline throughout. The CDR3 end is not reached by the read, which stops 1 residue before it; the germline J gene fills it in. The gene calls are TRBV5 and TRBJ2-4; either TRBD1 or TRBD2 may supply D (5 bases each). This CDR3 is 17 amino acids long. Trimming left V 0 bases short and J 1 base short, with 14 bases between. The germline V gene has CDR1 LGHNA and CDR2 YNLKQL (reference sequence). CDR3 bases read: TGTGCCAGCAGCCAAGATACGGGGCGATGGGGTCAAAACACCTTGTAC. It yields the protein CASSQDTGRWGQNTLY. The full CDR3 reads CASSQDTGRWGQNTLYF.

This clone was counted between two and nine times. The germline and genes are mouse ones. The read ends 1 residue before the CDR3 terminus; that terminus is restored from the germline J gene. This chain joins TRBV5 and TRBJ1-5, with D unclear. CDR1 is LGHNA and CDR2 is YNLKQL in the germline V gene (reference sequence). Trimming left V 4 bases short and J 1 base short, with 5 bases between. There are 13 residues in the CDR3. CDR3 amino acids: CASSPHNNQAPLF. Partial CDR3 DNA: TGTGCCAGCAGCCCACACAACAACCAGGCTCCGCTT.

By proportion, this clone is large. These gene names are mouse names. The read terminates 1 residue before the CDR3 end, so the remaining end is supplied by the germline J gene. The chain uses TRBV15 and TRBJ2-7; D is undetermined. Germline V gene sequence: CDR1 SGHND, CDR2 FRSKSL. Trimming stripped 3 bases from V and 3 bases from J, with 3 bases between. There are 11 residues in the CDR3. Incomplete CDR3 DNA: TGTGCCAGCAGTTTGGACTATGAACAGTAC. Translation gives CASSLDYEQY. The whole CDR3 reads CASSLDYEQYF.

As to this clone: The gene names here belong to mouse. Sequencing ends 1 residue short of the CDR3 end; the germline J gene provides the rest. This chain links TRBV17 with TRBJ2-3; D not certain. This CDR3 is built from 14 residues. Germline CDR1 is MNHDT and CDR2 is YYDKIL. With 0 bases removed from V and 3 bases from J, the gap between germline ends came to 7 bases. The CDR3 sequence: CASSRDLQAETLYF. CDR3 DNA (partial): TGTGCTAGCAGTAGAGATCTACAGGCAGAAACGCTGTAT.

Regarding this clone: Gene labels here are mouse ones. Coverage ceases 1 residue before the CDR3 finishes, and the germline J gene fills in the end. The chain joins TRBV26 to TRBJ1-2; possibly TRBD1 for D (6 bases). The CDR3 totals 12 residues. V was pared by 11 bases and J by 1 base, with 11 bases between. CDR1 and CDR2 from the germline V gene are KGHPV and FQNQEV (reference sequence). CDR3 bases read: TGTGCCCTCGGCAGGGGAAACTCCGACTACACC. This codes for CALGRGNSDYT. The complete CDR3 sequence is CALGRGNSDYTF.

This clone appeared a few times. The genes and germline here are from mouse. Coverage ceases 1 residue before the CDR3 finishes, and the germline J gene fills in the end. The rearrangement links TRBV19 to TRBJ1-1; maybe TRBD1 (6 bases). Germline CDR1 and CDR2: FNHDT and SITEND (reference sequence). V lost 0 bases, J lost 0 bases, and 6 bases lay in between. The CDR3 has 14 amino acids. The sequenced part of the CDR3 DNA is TGTGCCAGCAGTATAGGGACAGCAAACACAGAAGTCTTC. Residues: CASSIGTANTEVF. The whole CDR3 is CASSIGTANTEVFF. The full variable domain, completed using reference TRBV19 and TRBJ1-1, is GGIITQTPKFLIGQEGQKLTLKCQQNFNHDTMYWYRQDSGKGLRLIYYSITENDLQKGDLSEGYDASREKKSSFSLTVTSAQKNEMAVFLCASSIGTANTEVFFGKGTRLTVV.

A note on this clone: All gene names here are mouse names. The DNA read from the CDR3 is TGTGCCAGCAGTTTAGTGGGGGCGGGCACAGAAGTCTTC. This encodes CASSLVGAGTEVF. The entire CDR3 is CASSLVGAGTEVFF. V and J are TRBV15 and TRBJ1-1; TRBD1 might be the D (6 bases). The sequenced fragment ends 1 residue before the CDR3 boundary, so the rest is inferred from the germline J gene. V lost 1 base and J lost 4, with 10 bases in between. The length of the CDR3 is 14 residues. CDR1 and CDR2 from the germline V gene are SGHND and FRSKSL.

The table lists this clone with a count of one. Gene names refer to mouse genes. Coverage ceases 1 residue before the CDR3 finishes, and the germline J gene fills in the end. The chain couples TRBV19 to TRBJ1-1; D ambiguous. From germline, CDR1 is FNHDT and CDR2 SITEND (reference sequence). The V end was cut by 10 bases, the J end by 0 bases, with 10 bases between. The CDR3 loop spans 12 amino acids. The CDR3 here is CAGKEANTEVFF. CDR3 bases read: TGTGCCGGCAAGGAAGCAAACACAGAAGTCTTC.

On this clone: Here the gene names and germline are mouse. Read data end 1 residue before the CDR3 end; the end is taken from the germline J gene. The gene calls are TRBV13-1 and TRBJ2-4; 7 bases line up with TRBD1. There are 13 residues in the CDR3. CDR1 is NSHNY and CDR2 is SYGAGN in the germline V gene. The junction had 3 bases not matched to a gene; V was cut back by 3 bases and J by 5 bases. CDR3 DNA (partial): TGTGCCAGCAGTGGCCGGACAGGAAACACCTTGTAC. The encoded protein is CASSGRTGNTLY. The entire CDR3 protein reads CASSGRTGNTLYF.